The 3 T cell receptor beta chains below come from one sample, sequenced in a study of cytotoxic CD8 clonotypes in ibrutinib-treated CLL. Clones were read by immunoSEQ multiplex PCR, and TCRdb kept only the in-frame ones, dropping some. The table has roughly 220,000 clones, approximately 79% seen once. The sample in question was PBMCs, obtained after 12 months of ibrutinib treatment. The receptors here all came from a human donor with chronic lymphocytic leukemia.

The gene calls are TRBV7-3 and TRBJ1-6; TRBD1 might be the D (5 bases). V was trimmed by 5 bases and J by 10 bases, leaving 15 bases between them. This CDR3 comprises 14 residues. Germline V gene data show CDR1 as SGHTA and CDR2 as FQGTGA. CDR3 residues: CASSPGTLESPLHF. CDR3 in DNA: TGTGCCAGCAGCCCCGGGACCCTAGAGTCACCCCTCCACTTT.

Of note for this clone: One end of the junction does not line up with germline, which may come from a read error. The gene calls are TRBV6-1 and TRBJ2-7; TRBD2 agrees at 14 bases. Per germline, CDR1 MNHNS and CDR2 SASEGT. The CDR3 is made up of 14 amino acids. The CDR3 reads CASSPNGGTSGGRF. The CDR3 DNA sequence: TGTGCCAGCAGTCCTAATGGCGGGACTAGCGGGGGTAGATTC.

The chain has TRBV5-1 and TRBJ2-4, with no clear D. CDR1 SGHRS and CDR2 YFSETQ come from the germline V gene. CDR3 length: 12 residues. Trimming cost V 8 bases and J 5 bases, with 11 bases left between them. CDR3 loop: CASAEDQNIQYF. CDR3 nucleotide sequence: TGCGCCAGTGCAGAAGACCAAAACATTCAGTACTTC.